The 28 T cell receptor beta chains in this list originate from one sample, sequenced in a study of HIV-infected children after antiretroviral therapy interruption. The TCR library was built from RNA with a 3' RACE protocol and unique molecular identifiers. TCRdb called the 3' RACE reads again in MiXCR, with one record for every CDR3 protein. The sample yields around 47,000 distinct CDR3 sequences, around 4.7% seen once. Sample treatment: PENTA 11 planned treatment interruption arm or continuous ART arm. The sample consisted of CD45RA+ CD4+ T cells from PBMCs, pooled from several time points, taken from a donor given antiretroviral therapy, either interrupted or continuous. As to subset: naive CD4+ CD45RA+ CD45RO- T cells. Source of these receptors: a pool of human donors with HIV.

This clonotype was counted ten times or more. For the CDR3, the DNA is TGTGCCAGCAGCCAAGAGGAGGAGGCCAAAAACATTCAGTACTTC. As protein: CASSQEEEAKNIQYF. This sequence joins TRBV4-2 and TRBJ2-4; TRBD2 is a possible D gene (5 bases). CDR1 and CDR2 (germline): LGHNA, YNFKEQ. Trimming removed 0 bases at V and 1 base at J, with 7 bases between. The CDR3 extends over 15 amino acids.

At least ten counts were recorded for this clonotype. This chain links TRBV10-3 with TRBJ1-1; D perhaps matches TRBD1 (5 bases). CDR3 length equals 12 residues. The germline gives CDR1 ENHRY, CDR2 SYGVKD. Trimming took off 6 bases at V and 9 bases at J, with 14 bases between the two ends. The DNA for the CDR3 is TGTGCCATCAGCCCCACAGGTGTGCAAGCTTTCTTT. This encodes CAISPTGVQAFF.

This chain uses TRBV29-1 with TRBJ2-1; 9 bases are a match to TRBD2. Germline CDR1 and CDR2: SQVTM and ANQGSEA. V lost 4 bases to trimming and J lost 5 bases; unmatched junction nucleotides: 9. The CDR3 has 15 amino acids. This CDR3 reads CSVVGRGGRNNEQFF. The CDR3 bases are TGCAGCGTTGTAGGGCGGGGGGGCAGAAACAATGAGCAGTTCTTC.

This clonotype was seen ten or more times. This rearrangement joins TRBV25-1 to TRBJ1-2; the D gene is possibly TRBD1 (5 bases). CDR3 length: 12 amino acids. Trimming pared 3 bases from V and 7 bases from J, leaving 9 bases between. The V gene's germline CDR1 is MGHDK and CDR2 SYGVNS. The CDR3 coding sequence is TGTGCCAGCAGTGATCCAGGGTTTGGCTACACCTTC. This gives the protein CASSDPGFGYTF.

There are a few counts of this clonotype. The chain recombines TRBV21-1 with TRBJ2-4; the D call in the table, TRBD1, was not verified against the DNA. TRBV21-1 corresponds to a pseudogene. The CDR3 spans 17 residues. This chain's CDR3 is CASSKGARDLAKNIQYF. CDR3 in DNA: TGTGCCAGCAGCAAAGGAGCCAGGGACCTAGCCAAAAACATTCAGTACTTC.

The table lists this clonotype with a few counts. This rearrangement joins TRBV29-1 to TRBJ2-1; D not certain. Trimming left V 7 bases short and J 9 bases short, with 10 bases between. The CDR3 loop spans 10 amino acids. Germline V CDR1 and CDR2: SQVTM, ANQGSEA. CDR3 residues: CSAGMGEQFF. CDR3 coding DNA: TGCAGCGCCGGCATGGGTGAGCAGTTCTTC.

The chain is built from TRBV6-4 and TRBJ2-1; 10 bases agree with TRBD2. The germline V gene encodes CDR1 MRHNA and CDR2 SNTAGT. V dropped 8 bases and J dropped 4; count of bases not matched to a gene: 2. The CDR3 sequence is 13 residues long. CDR3 nucleotides: TGTGCCAGCGGGACTAGCGTATACAATGAGCAGTTCTTC. It specifies CASGTSVYNEQFF.

This clonotype was counted at least ten times. The J gene is TRBJ1-1, the V gene TRBV28; a weak D match, TRBD1 (5 bases). The CDR3 sequence is 14 residues long. V was pared by 7 bases and J by 0 bases, with 12 bases between. The germline CDR1 and CDR2 sequences are MDHEN and SYDVKM. The CDR3 spells CASKGHSMNTEAFF. For the CDR3, the DNA is TGTGCCAGCAAAGGACACAGCATGAACACTGAAGCTTTCTTT.

There are many counts of this clonotype. The chain recombines TRBV6-2 or TRBV6-3 with TRBJ2-7; D not resolved. The CDR3 is made up of 13 amino acids. V was cut by 6 bases and J by 1 base, with 10 bases left in between. Germline lookup yields CDR1 MNHEY and CDR2 SVGEGT. The CDR3 region is CASRTETSYEQYF. The CDR3 DNA follows: TGTGCCAGCAGGACGGAGACTTCCTACGAGCAGTACTTC.

This clonotype was found many times. The V gene is TRBV20-1, the J gene TRBJ1-1; perhaps TRBD1 as D (6 bases). The germline V and J ends were trimmed by 6 bases and 4 bases, with 21 bases remaining between them. The V gene's germline CDR1 is DFQATT and CDR2 SNEGSKA (reference sequence). This CDR3 region has 15 residues. In DNA, the CDR3 is TGCAGTGCCTTGGACAGTCAAACTTCCCTCACTGAAGCTTTCTTT. It translates to CSALDSQTSLTEAFF.

The V call is TRBV2, the J call TRBJ1-5, with D hard to call. V was cut by 11 bases and J by 3 bases, with 14 bases left in between. Germline V gives CDR1 SNHLY, CDR2 FYNNEI. There are 13 residues in the CDR3. CDR3 sequence (DNA): TGTGCCTTATCATGGGATTCCAATCAGCCCCAGCATTTT. Translating gives CALSWDSNQPQHF.

This clonotype has a count of ten or more. This chain joins TRBV4-2 and TRBJ2-3; TRBD2 agrees at 11 bases. V shed 0 bases, J shed 5 bases, and the junction held 4 bases outside the gene matches. CDR3 length: 16 amino acids. Germline CDR1 is LGHNA and CDR2 is YNFKEQ. CDR3 region: CASSQELAGGIDTQYF. The CDR3 DNA follows: TGTGCCAGCAGCCAAGAGCTAGCGGGGGGAATAGATACGCAGTATTTT.

This clonotype was seen ten or more times. The chain is built from TRBV7-3 and TRBJ2-3; 14 bases fit TRBD2. J gave up 2 bases and V 2 bases, and 3 bases lay outside the gene matches. This CDR3 region has 17 residues. In germline, CDR1 is SGHTA, CDR2 FQGTGA. Here the CDR3 DNA reads TGTGCCAGCAGCTTAGGACTAGCGGGGGGAGCCACAGATACGCAGTATTTT. As protein: CASSLGLAGGATDTQYF.

The chain uses TRBV5-5 and TRBJ1-5; D is perhaps TRBD1 (5 bases). CDR3 length: 16 amino acids. CDR1 is SGHKS, CDR2 YYEKEE, per germline (reference sequence). The V end was cut by 2 bases, the J end by 3 bases, with 15 bases between. Here the CDR3 DNA reads TGTGCCAGCAGCTTTGGTCGGGGGACGGCCAATCAGCCCCAGCATTTT. Translated, it gives CASSFGRGTANQPQHF.

This sequence joins TRBV14 and TRBJ1-5; D uncertain. The CDR3 spans 13 residues. V was cut by 0 bases and J by 5 bases, with 5 bases left in between. Germline lookup yields CDR1 SGHDN and CDR2 FVKESK. CDR3: CASSQDSHQPQHF. Here the CDR3 DNA reads TGTGCCAGCAGCCAAGATTCGCATCAGCCCCAGCATTTT.

This clonotype was observed a handful of times. The chain carries TRBV5-8 and TRBJ1-6, with 8 bases matching TRBD1. Trimming removed 5 bases from V and 6 bases from J; junction bases left unmatched: 7. This CDR3 spans 15 amino acids. Germline CDR1 and CDR2: SGHTS and YDEGEE. CDR3 sequence (DNA): TGTGCCAGCAGAGAAGGACAGGGCCTTAATTCACCCCTCCACTTT. This sequence encodes CASREGQGLNSPLHF.

This clonotype has at least ten counts. The chain uses TRBV20-1 and TRBJ2-1; tentative D call: TRBD2 (6 bases). CDR1 is DFQATT and CDR2 is SNEGSKA in the germline V gene (reference sequence). CDR3 length: 11 residues. V lost 4 bases and J 10 bases, leaving 11 bases between the germline ends. CDR3 sequence (DNA): TGCAGTGCTATGGACTACCACGAGCAGTTCTTC. This gives the protein CSAMDYHEQFF.

This clonotype was observed at least ten times. This rearrangement joins TRBV20-1 to TRBJ2-7; D is unresolved. CDR3 length: 16 residues. Germline lookup yields CDR1 DFQATT and CDR2 SNEGSKA (reference sequence). The V gene lost 0 bases and the J gene lost 1 base, with 16 bases spanning the gap. CDR3 in amino acids: CSARDKSWLPSYEQYF. CDR3 bases: TGCAGTGCTAGAGATAAGTCGTGGCTCCCTTCCTACGAGCAGTACTTC.

The CDR3 DNA sequence: TGCAGCGTTGTCGTGGGGGTCAACACCGGGGAGCTGTTTTTT. Protein sequence: CSVVVGVNTGELFF. This rearrangement joins TRBV29-1 to TRBJ2-2, with D perhaps given as TRBD1 or TRBD2 (5 bases each). Germline V lookup: CDR1 SQVTM, CDR2 ANQGSEA. V was cut by 4 bases and J by 2 bases, with 11 bases left in between. The CDR3 is made up of 14 amino acids.

This clonotype was detected ten times or more. The J gene is TRBJ2-7, the V gene TRBV4-1; 11 bases align to TRBD1. CDR1 is MGHRA, CDR2 YSYEKL, per germline. The CDR3 length is 15 residues. Losses at the gene ends were 3 bases for V and 5 bases for J; bases not matched to a gene: 6. CDR3 in amino acids: CASSHAGQGADEQYF. CDR3 DNA sequence: TGCGCCAGCAGCCACGCTGGACAGGGGGCTGACGAGCAGTACTTC.

This clonotype was seen only a few times. V and J are TRBV4-2 and TRBJ2-5, with 9 bases matching TRBD1. V was clipped by 0 bases and J by 3 bases; unmatched bases: 5. Germline values: CDR1 LGHNA, CDR2 YNFKEQ. This CDR3 spans 16 amino acids. CDR3 DNA sequence: TGTGCCAGCAGCCAAGATTTCCGGACAGGGGAAGAGACCCAGTACTTC. Translating it yields CASSQDFRTGEETQYF.

This clonotype occurred many times. V and J are TRBV30 and TRBJ1-6, with unresolved D. Trimming shortened V by 1 base and J by 8 bases, and 9 bases separated the two germline ends. This CDR3 comprises 13 residues. CDR1 and CDR2 (germline): GTSNPN, SVGIG (reference sequence). DNA of the CDR3: TGTGCCTGGAGTGCGGCAGGAGATTCACCCCTCCACTTT. As protein: CAWSAAGDSPLHF.

Remarks on this clonotype: A read error is possible here, since a much larger clone lies one base away. The chain has TRBV2 and TRBJ2-2, with D possibly TRBD1 on 6 matching bases. Per germline, CDR1 SNHLY and CDR2 FYNNEI. This CDR3 is built from 16 residues. In nucleotides, the CDR3 is TGTGCCAGCAGCCGGGACAAACCCGCGAACACCCGGGAGCTGTTTTTT. It encodes CASSRDKPANTRELFF.

At least ten counts were recorded for this clonotype. V and J are TRBV4-2 and TRBJ1-4, with TRBD1 as a possible D gene (5 bases). The ends were cut back, 0 bases at V and 7 bases at J, with 12 bases in the middle. Germline V gives CDR1 LGHNA, CDR2 YNFKEQ. This CDR3 is built from 15 residues. CDR3 region: CASSQDWGVGEKLFF. The CDR3, as DNA: TGTGCCAGCAGCCAAGATTGGGGGGTTGGTGAAAAACTGTTTTTT.

This clonotype was counted ten times or more. This rearrangement joins TRBV20-1 to TRBJ1-5; perhaps TRBD1 as D (6 bases). From germline, CDR1 is DFQATT and CDR2 SNEGSKA (reference sequence). The CDR3 covers 15 residues. The V end lost 3 bases, the J end lost 5 bases, and 17 bases lay between the germline ends. The CDR3 nucleotides are TGCAGTGCTAGGTTTGGACAGACGAGCGATCAGCCCCAGCATTTT. The encoded protein is CSARFGQTSDQPQHF.

This clonotype came up many times. The CDR3 DNA reads as TGTGCCAGCAGCTTGCCGGGGGAGCAGTTCTTC. Its protein product is CASSLPGEQFF. This chain uses TRBV5-6 with TRBJ2-1; the D gene is possibly TRBD2 (5 bases). This CDR3 spans 11 amino acids. Germline lookup yields CDR1 SGHDT and CDR2 YYEEEE. Trimming took off 1 base at V and 10 bases at J, with 6 bases between the two ends.

This clonotype showed up many times. V gene TRBV5-1 combines with J gene TRBJ2-2; D not resolved. V shed 4 bases and J shed 5 bases, with 24 bases lying between them. CDR1 is SGHRS and CDR2 is YFSETQ in the germline V gene. The CDR3 totals 18 residues. The CDR3 sequence: CASSPSPSTLKSTGELFF. The CDR3 nucleotides read TGCGCCAGCAGCCCATCCCCCAGTACACTCAAATCGACCGGGGAGCTGTTTTTT.

Many counts were recorded for this clonotype. This sequence joins TRBV10-3 and TRBJ1-6, with TRBD1 identical over 7 bases. CDR1 ENHRY and CDR2 SYGVKD come from the germline V gene. V trimming: 5 bases; J trimming: 6 bases; junction bases outside the gene matches: 10. CDR3 length equals 16 residues. The CDR3 protein is CAISSEWDSLNSPLHF. CDR3 DNA: TGTGCCATCAGTTCAGAATGGGACAGCCTTAATTCACCCCTCCACTTT.